Sequencing of this TCR beta chain was carried out in a study of T cell responses to AZD1222 COVID-19 vaccine. Study-level points and caveats: At study baseline, merely about 6 AZD1222 recipients were seropositive. All repertoire sampling was performed exclusively after the peak T cell response.

With respect to this clone: The target antigen is unknown.

Measured with immunoSEQ multiplex PCR; TCRdb has only the in-frame clones, and not every one. The sample consists of 90,000 to 120,000 clones, approximately 86% of them appearing once. The material was peripheral blood, obtained on day 0 of AZD1222 vaccination. The source of this sequence is an adult in good health.

CDR3 DNA sequence: TGTGCCAGCAGCAAGCCACAGGGGAGCCCCAAAGGCGCGGAGACCCAGTACTTC. It translates to CASSKPQGSPKGAETQYF. This chain links TRBV5-4 with TRBJ2-5; the match to TRBD1 covers 7 bases. With V trimmed by 4 bases and J by 5 bases, 20 bases remained unmatched. CDR3 length: 18 amino acids. From germline, CDR1 is SGHNT and CDR2 YYREEE (reference sequence). Full variable domain (rest looked up from reference TRBV5-4 and TRBJ2-5): ETGVTQSPTHLIKTRGQQVTLRCSSQSGHNTVSWYQQALGQGPQFIFQYYREEENGRGNFPPRFSGLQFPNYSSELNVNALELDDSALYLCASSKPQGSPKGAETQYFGPGTRLLVL.